These T cell receptor beta chains were read from a single sample in a study of CD8 T cells in Susac syndrome. TCRdb recomputed calls from the immunoSEQ multiplex PCR reads with MiXCR, one row per CDR3 protein. The sample shows around 170,000 distinct CDR3 sequences, more than 85% of them seen only once. Sequenced material: CD8+ T cells from PBMCs. The source of these receptors is a human donor with Susac syndrome. The CDR3 runs from the conserved cysteine through the conserved F or W.

TRBV12-3/TRBV12-4	TRBJ2-5	CASSRAGVGSETQYF
TRBV6-5	TRBJ1-6	CASSYSPDGEKSSYNSPLHF
TRBV29-1	TRBJ2-6	CSVDGAGANVLTF
TRBV11-2	TRBJ2-1	CASSLVRGLYNEQFF
TRBV7-9	TRBJ2-7	CASIDSRRTYEQYF
TRBV14	TRBJ1-2	CASSQTGVGYTF
TRBV4-1	TRBJ2-1	CASSIRDGANDEQFF
TRBV4-1	TRBJ2-2	CASSLTIQRVNTGELFF
TRBV20-1	TRBJ1-5	CSATAGLGQPQHF
TRBV11-2	TRBJ2-3	CASSLAWGLAGESTDTQYF
TRBV7-8	TRBJ2-3	CASSLLDSQGTQYF
TRBV24-1	TRBJ2-1	CATSDRPGPMVDEQFF
TRBV30	TRBJ2-3	CAWAVDLSQYF
TRBV6-6	TRBJ1-1	CASSPTFNTEAFF
TRBV29-1	TRBJ2-1	CSGKTSGFLNEQFF
TRBV16	TRBJ1-6	CASSLTGTSPLHF
TRBV7-9	TRBJ2-3	CASGQRDRSADTQYF
TRBV18	TRBJ2-5	CASSPVGNRETETQYF
TRBV7-9	TRBJ2-1	CASSSTGHSYNEQFF
TRBV7-8	TRBJ1-4	CASSLLGTDEKLFF
TRBV13	TRBJ2-7	CASSLGPAPGEQYF
TRBV20-1	TRBJ2-3	CSARDAASGRVTDTQYF
TRBV27	TRBJ1-4	CASSRQGAFEKLFF
TRBV6-5	TRBJ1-2	CASSYGGRDGYTF